These 8 T cell receptor beta chains were all obtained from the same sample, sequenced in a study of regulatory T cells in long-lasting Graves disease. Documented time point: newly diagnosed GD, antithyroid drugs for less than 3 months. RNA from PBMCs was the source of the TCR library. TCR beta libraries were built with iRepertoire HTBI primers and Arm-PCR of CDR3 regions. MiXCR was run by TCRdb on the multiplex PCR reads, yielding one entry per CDR3 protein. The data show under 450,000 distinct CDR3 sequences, about 16% seen once. These records were also assigned to another study, of T cells in Graves' hyperthyroidism and ophthalmopathy.

The input for sequencing was peripheral blood mononuclear cells (PBMCs), taken at new diagnosis, from a patient treated with antithyroid drugs. All receptors derive from a woman aged 18-29 years with Graves disease.

There are a few counts of this clonotype. V gene TRBV25-1 combines with J gene TRBJ1-2; weak D call: TRBD1 (6 bases). The V gene's germline CDR1 is MGHDK and CDR2 SYGVNS. V was cut by 6 bases and J by 6 bases, with 14 bases left in between. The CDR3 is 13 residues long. For the CDR3, the DNA is TGTGCCAGCAGAATCGCACAGGGAGATGGCTACACCTTC. This gives the protein CASRIAQGDGYTF.

This clonotype was counted many times. The rearrangement uses TRBV20-1 and TRBJ2-1; 13 bases agree with TRBD2. Germline V gene sequence: CDR1 DFQATT, CDR2 SNEGSKA (reference sequence). Trimming at V came to 5 bases and at J to 4 bases, leaving 5 bases not matched to a gene. The CDR3 runs to 15 residues. The CDR3, as DNA: TGCAGTGCTCGCGGACTAGCGGGGGCTTACAATGAGCAGTTCTTC. As protein: CSARGLAGAYNEQFF.

A note on this clonotype: Given a much more abundant clone one base away, this may be a read error. The V call is TRBV2, the J call TRBJ1-2; 10 bases map to TRBD1. There are 13 residues in the CDR3. CDR1 is SNHLY, CDR2 FYNNEI, per germline. Trimming at V came to 6 bases and at J to 5 bases, leaving 3 bases not matched to a gene. The CDR3 DNA reads TGTGCCAGCAGCCGGGACAGGGGTTATGGCTACACCTTC. This sequence encodes CASSRDRGYGYTF.

As concerns this clonotype: This sequence may be a read error, since a much larger clone differs from it by one base. The CDR3 sequence: CASSLGGEAEHF. The CDR3 coding sequence is TGCGCCAGCAGCTTGGGTGGGGAGGCAGAGCACTTC. The V and J genes are TRBV5-1 and TRBJ2-7, with a tentative D call TRBD2 (6 bases). CDR1 SGHRS and CDR2 YFSETQ come from the germline V gene. The CDR3 loop spans 12 amino acids.

To note about this clonotype: A read error may account for a junction end that differs from germline. The chain has TRBV29-1 and TRBJ1-3, with 12 bases aligning to TRBD1. Germline-derived CDR1 and CDR2 are SQVTM and ANQGSEA. CDR3 length equals 20 residues. In nucleotides, the CDR3 is TGCAGCGTCGATTCGACCCCCGCGGGACAGGGGGCGGAAGATGGAAGCACCATATATTTT. Translating it yields CSVDSTPAGQGAEDGSTIYF.

This clonotype was counted many times. The V call is TRBV5-4, the J call TRBJ2-7; no clear D gene. CDR1 is SGHNT and CDR2 is YYREEE in the germline V gene (reference sequence). The ends were cut back, 3 bases at V and 5 bases at J, with 18 bases in the middle. The CDR3 runs 15 residues. CDR3 residues: CASSSEPANPHEQYF. The CDR3 region has the DNA TGTGCCAGCAGCTCTGAACCGGCCAATCCCCACGAGCAGTACTTC.

This clonotype was recorded many times. This chain uses TRBV11-2 with TRBJ2-3, with D hard to call. In germline, CDR1 is SGHAT, CDR2 FQNNGV. The CDR3 totals 11 residues. The V end lost 2 bases, the J end lost 6 bases, and 3 bases lay between the germline ends. CDR3 nucleotides: TGTGCCAGCAGCTTATATGATACGCAGTATTTT. This codes for CASSLYDTQYF.

This clonotype was seen a handful of times. This chain uses TRBV5-6 with TRBJ2-2; possible D gene TRBD1, 6 bases. CDR1 and CDR2 (germline): SGHDT, YYEEEE. With 4 bases removed from V and 6 bases from J, the gap between germline ends came to 19 bases. The CDR3 sequence is 16 residues long. CDR3 loop: CASSDADSRTAGELFF. The CDR3 nucleotides read TGTGCCAGCAGCGATGCGGACAGCCGGACCGCCGGGGAGCTGTTTTTT.